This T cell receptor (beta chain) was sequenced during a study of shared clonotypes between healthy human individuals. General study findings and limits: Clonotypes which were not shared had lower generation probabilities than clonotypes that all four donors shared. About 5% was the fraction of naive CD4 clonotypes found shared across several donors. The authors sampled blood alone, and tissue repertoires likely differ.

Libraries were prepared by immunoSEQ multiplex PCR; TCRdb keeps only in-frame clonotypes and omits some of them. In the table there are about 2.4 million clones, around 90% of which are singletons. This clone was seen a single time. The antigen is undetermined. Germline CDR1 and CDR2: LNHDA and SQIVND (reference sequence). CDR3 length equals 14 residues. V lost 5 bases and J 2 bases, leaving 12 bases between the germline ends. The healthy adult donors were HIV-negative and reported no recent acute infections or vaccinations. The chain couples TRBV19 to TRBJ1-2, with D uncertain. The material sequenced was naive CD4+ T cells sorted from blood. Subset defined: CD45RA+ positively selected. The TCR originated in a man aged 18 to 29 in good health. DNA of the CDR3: TGTGCCAGTAGTCGGGTGGCGGAAAACTATGGCTACACCTTC. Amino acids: CASSRVAENYGYTF.